One sample yielded the 15 T cell receptor beta chains listed below, sequenced in a study of response to subunit inactivated influenza vaccine. TCRdb analysed the RT-PCR reads with MiXCR anew, one entry per CDR3 protein. The table has hundreds of thousands of distinct CDR3 sequences, more than 11% seen once. Sequenced here: PBMCs from blood, sampled about 14 days before vaccination. The receptors derive from a man aged 45 to 65 who received an inactivated influenza vaccine.

This chain uses TRBV20-1 with TRBJ2-7, with 10 nucleotides matching TRBD2. This CDR3 is 15 amino acids long. Per the germline V gene, CDR1 is DFQATT and CDR2 is SNEGSKA (reference sequence). V lost 5 bases, J lost 3 bases, and 10 bases stayed unmatched. CDR3 coding DNA: TGCAGTGCTCCCCACAGCGCTAGCGGGAGCTACGAGCAGTACTTC. The encoded protein is CSAPHSASGSYEQYF.

This chain connects TRBV11-2 to TRBJ2-3; 7 nucleotides line up with TRBD1. Per the germline V gene, CDR1 is SGHAT and CDR2 is FQNNGV. Trimming at V came to 2 bases and at J to 7 bases, leaving 18 bases not matched to a gene. The CDR3 runs 18 residues. CDR3 DNA: TGTGCCAGCAGCTTAATGAGGAAAACAACGACAGGGTCGAATACGCAGTATTTT. Amino acids: CASSLMRKTTTGSNTQYF.

The chain has TRBV27 and TRBJ2-3; D is unclear. Germline CDR1 MNHEY, CDR2 SMNVEV (reference sequence). CDR3 size: 14 residues. The V gene lost 3 bases and the J gene lost 1 base, with 8 bases spanning the gap. CDR3 DNA sequence: TGTGCCAGCAGTTTTGGCTCGCGCACAGATACGCAGTATTTT. This sequence encodes CASSFGSRTDTQYF.

The genes are TRBV30 and TRBJ1-5; perhaps TRBD1 as D (5 bases). Trimming took 0 bases from V and 7 from J, leaving 10 bases between them. Germline CDR1 GTSNPN, CDR2 SVGIG (reference sequence). The CDR3 covers 13 residues. CDR3: CAWSVSGLQPQHF. The CDR3 region has the DNA TGTGCCTGGAGTGTATCAGGGTTGCAGCCCCAGCATTTT.

The chain links TRBV7-2 to TRBJ2-1, with D maybe TRBD2 (6 bases). V gave up 8 bases and J gave up 0 bases, with 14 bases separating them. Germline V gene lookup returns CDR1 SGHTA and CDR2 FQGNSA. The CDR3 is 15 amino acids. CDR3 nucleotides: TGTGCCAGCTTGTTCGGGGGAGGCTCCTACAATGAGCAGTTCTTC. Residues: CASLFGGGSYNEQFF.

The chain employs TRBV4-3 and TRBJ2-3; TRBD1 matches 7 bases. The germline gives CDR1 LGHNA, CDR2 YSLEER. The CDR3 totals 17 residues. Trimming took 0 bases from V and 0 from J; bases not matched to a gene: 6. The CDR3 region is CASSQDLGQASTDTQYF. The CDR3 DNA follows: TGCGCCAGCAGCCAAGACCTCGGACAGGCGAGCACAGATACGCAGTATTTT.

This clonotype was observed many times. This chain links TRBV27 with TRBJ2-2; 7 bases fit TRBD1. This CDR3 contains 15 residues. The germline CDR1 and CDR2 sequences are MNHEY and SMNVEV (reference sequence). V shed 4 bases, J shed 5 bases, and the junction held 7 bases outside the gene matches. The CDR3 DNA follows: TGTGCCAGCAGTTCCCGGACAGGTGGGACCGGGGAGCTGTTTTTT. As protein: CASSSRTGGTGELFF.

The rearrangement joins TRBV12-5 to TRBJ2-5; TRBD1 aligns across 7 bases. Germline assignment: CDR1 LGHNT and CDR2 FRNRAP. The CDR3 extends over 16 amino acids. Losses at the gene ends were 7 bases for V and 1 base for J; bases not matched to a gene: 12. The CDR3 coding sequence is TGTGCTAGTGTCCAGAGGGGGCGAAGAGGCCAAGAGACCCAGTACTTC. As protein: CASVQRGRRGQETQYF. The full variable domain, rest sourced from reference TRBV12-5 and TRBJ2-5, is DARVTQTPRHKVTEMGQEVTMRCQPILGHNTVFWYRQTMMQGLELLAYFRNRAPLDDSGMPKDRFSAEMPDATLATLKIQPSEPRDSAVYFCASVQRGRRGQETQYFGPGTRLLVL.

This clonotype was picked up a small number of times. The rearrangement uses TRBV20-1 and TRBJ2-3, with D possibly TRBD1 on 5 matching bases. V was trimmed by 6 bases and J by 2 bases, leaving 21 bases between them. This CDR3 region has 16 residues. Per the germline V gene, CDR1 is DFQATT and CDR2 is SNEGSKA (reference sequence). This chain's CDR3 is CSATDFRQGYTDTQYF. Here the CDR3 DNA reads TGCAGTGCCACAGATTTCCGCCAGGGATACACAGATACGCAGTATTTT.

This clonotype was counted a few times. The V call is TRBV7-2, the J call TRBJ2-1; 7 bases are shared with TRBD2. The length of the CDR3 is 13 residues. With 3 bases clipped from V and 12 bases from J, the junction kept 8 bases outside the gene matches. Germline-derived CDR1 and CDR2 are SGHTA and FQGNSA. Here the CDR3 reads CASSFNPGLGQFF. For the CDR3, the DNA is TGTGCCAGCAGCTTTAATCCAGGACTAGGGCAGTTCTTC. Full variable domain (remainder filled in from reference TRBV7-2 and TRBJ2-1): GAGVSQSPSNKVTEKGKDVELRCDPISGHTALYWYRQSLGQGLEFLIYFQGNSAPDKSGLPSDRFSAERTGGSVSTLTIQRTQQEDSAVYLCASSFNPGLGQFFGPGTRLTVL.

This clonotype was counted between two and nine times. The CDR3 loop reads CASSTDRAQPQHF. The CDR3 DNA reads as TGTGCCAGCAGTACCGACAGGGCTCAGCCCCAGCATTTT. The gene calls are TRBV12-3 or TRBV12-4 and TRBJ1-5; 7 bases are shared with TRBD1. CDR3 size: 13 residues. Germline trimming cut 5 bases from V and 6 bases from J; bases unmatched to any gene: 4.

The V call is TRBV10-3, the J call TRBJ1-2; D is unresolved. V was shortened by 2 bases and J by 7 bases, with 14 bases between the two germline ends. The CDR3 sequence is 14 residues long. CDR1 is ENHRY and CDR2 is SYGVKD in the germline V gene. The DNA for the CDR3 is TGTGCCATCAGTGAGAGATTAGAGTCACGTGGCTACACCTTC. Encoded protein: CAISERLESRGYTF.

Only a few counts were recorded for this clonotype. The J gene is TRBJ2-7, the V gene TRBV13, with 9 bases lining up with TRBD2. The CDR3 is 16 amino acids. V lost 4 bases and J lost 7; bases outside the gene matches: 14. Germline V lookup: CDR1 PRHDT, CDR2 FYEKMQ (reference sequence). The CDR3 loop is CASSSSSGTGSGEQYF. CDR3 sequence (DNA): TGTGCCAGCAGCTCCTCTAGCGGGACGGGTTCCGGGGAGCAGTACTTC.

The V and J genes are TRBV6-5 and TRBJ2-1; D ambiguous. V shed 4 bases and J shed 5 bases, with 15 bases lying between them. The CDR3 is 15 residues long. Germline V gives CDR1 MNHEY, CDR2 SVGAGI. In nucleotides, the CDR3 is TGTGCCAGCAGTTCCGGAGACCGACCGAACAATGAGCAGTTCTTC. Translated: CASSSGDRPNNEQFF.

V usage is TRBV11-2 and J usage is TRBJ2-7; perhaps TRBD1 as D (6 bases). V dropped 3 bases and J dropped 5 bases, with 14 bases sitting between them. The CDR3 is 14 residues long. In germline, CDR1 is SGHAT, CDR2 FQNNGV. CDR3 protein: CASSFRGSRHEQYF. The CDR3 coding sequence is TGTGCCAGCAGCTTCAGGGGATCTAGACACGAGCAGTACTTC.